Below are 10 T cell receptor beta chains sequenced from a single sample in a study of blood T cell repertoires in COVID-19. Sequencing was performed with immunoSEQ multiplex PCR; in TCRdb, only in-frame clones are kept and a portion is missing. The table lists some 350,000 clones, roughly nine tenths of them singletons. Sequences were obtained from PBMCs or T cells enriched from blood (not recorded which). These receptors were taken from a man younger than 30 who had recovered from COVID-19.

This clone has only a few counts. This chain links TRBV7-8 with TRBJ1-5, with 7 positions matching TRBD1. The CDR3 has 14 residues. Germline V gene data show CDR1 as SGHVS and CDR2 as FQNEAQ. With 5 bases clipped from V and 3 bases from J, the junction kept 4 bases outside the gene matches. CDR3 residues: CASSLDRVNQPQHF. In nucleotides, the CDR3 is TGTGCCAGCAGCCTAGACAGGGTCAATCAGCCCCAGCATTTT.

The V and J genes are TRBV9 and TRBJ2-3, with D possibly TRBD2 on 5 matching bases. Germline V CDR1 and CDR2: SGDLS, YYNGEE. Trimming removed 0 bases from V and 3 bases from J, with 14 bases in between. The CDR3 has 16 residues. For the CDR3, the DNA is TGTGCCAGCAGCGTAGGTAACCCGGGAAGTACAGATACGCAGTATTTT. Translated, it gives CASSVGNPGSTDTQYF.

The chain employs TRBV6-9 and TRBJ1-2; TRBD1 agrees at 7 bases. Germline loops: CDR1 MNHGY, CDR2 SVAAGI. The CDR3 runs 17 residues. The V segment lost 2 bases and the J segment 0 bases; nucleotides outside the gene matches: 9. The CDR3 DNA reads TGTGCCAGCAGTTATGGTCCAGGGGGTTCATCTAACTATGGCTACACCTTC. Amino acid sequence: CASSYGPGGSSNYGYTF.

DNA for the CDR3: TGTGCCAGCAGCTTCACAGGGGGCGGTAACAATGAGCAGTTCTTC. It codes for CASSFTGGGNNEQFF. The V gene is TRBV11-3, the J gene TRBJ2-1, with 9 bases identical to TRBD1. The V segment lost 3 bases and the J segment 5 bases; nucleotides outside the gene matches: 5. This CDR3 spans 15 amino acids. Germline V gene lookup returns CDR1 SGHNT and CDR2 YENEEA.

The DNA of the CDR3 is TGTGCCAGCAGTCTAATACAGGGCGGCTATGGCTACACCTTC. Translation gives CASSLIQGGYGYTF. The chain links TRBV6-5 to TRBJ1-2, with a tentative D call TRBD1 (6 bases). Germline V gene lookup returns CDR1 MNHEY and CDR2 SVGAGI. V dropped 5 bases and J dropped 4 bases, with 14 bases sitting between them. The CDR3 has 14 amino acids.

The chain uses TRBV7-8 and TRBJ2-7; 8 positions agree with TRBD2. With V trimmed by 5 bases and J by 0 bases, 6 bases remained unmatched. CDR1 is SGHVS and CDR2 is FQNEAQ in the germline V gene. The CDR3 runs 15 residues. In DNA form, the CDR3 reads TGTGCCAGCAGCCCACTAGCGGTAAGCTCCTACGAGCAGTACTTC. This gives the protein CASSPLAVSSYEQYF.

The CDR3 protein is CASSQSSVDTQYF. The CDR3 DNA follows: TGTGCCAGCAGCCAGTCTTCGGTGGATACGCAGTATTTT. The chain employs TRBV14 and TRBJ2-3; D is undetermined. CDR3 length: 13 amino acids. Trimming pared 3 bases from V and 6 bases from J, leaving 10 bases between. Looked up from germline, CDR1 is SGHDN and CDR2 is FVKESK.

In DNA form, the CDR3 reads TGTGCCATCTCCTGGCCAGGACACTCTGCTAACTATGGCTACACCTTC. It codes for CAISWPGHSANYGYTF. The gene calls are TRBV10-3 and TRBJ1-2, with TRBD1 as a possible D gene (5 bases). This CDR3 has 16 amino acids. Trimming stripped 8 bases from V and 0 bases from J, with 19 bases between. Looked up from germline, CDR1 is ENHRY and CDR2 is SYGVKD.

V and J are TRBV5-5 and TRBJ2-5; TRBD1 matches at 11 bases. V lost 0 bases and J lost 2; bases outside the gene matches: 6. The V gene's germline CDR1 is SGHKS and CDR2 YYEKEE (reference sequence). The CDR3 is made up of 17 amino acids. CDR3 loop: CASSLVDRGPKQETQYF. The CDR3 DNA sequence: TGTGCCAGCAGCTTGGTGGACAGGGGGCCAAAACAAGAGACCCAGTACTTC.

Here the CDR3 reads CASSPVEYQETQYF. CDR3 sequence (DNA): TGTGCCAGTAGTCCCGTAGAGTACCAAGAGACCCAGTACTTC. The V call is TRBV19, the J call TRBJ2-5; D gene unclear. In germline, CDR1 is LNHDA, CDR2 SQIVND (reference sequence). Trimming took 5 bases from V and 0 from J, leaving 10 bases between them. The CDR3 has 14 residues. Together with reference TRBV19 and TRBJ2-5, the CDR3 gives the full variable domain: DGGITQSPKYLFRKEGQNVTLSCEQNLNHDAMYWYRQDPGQGLRLIYYSQIVNDFQKGDIAEGYSVSREKKESFPLTVTSAQKNPTAFYLCASSPVEYQETQYFGPGTRLLVL.